Below, one T cell receptor (beta chain) is given with its context. This sample was included in a study of blood T cell repertoires in COVID-19. Across the study: From T cells, B-cell-depleted T cells, or PBMCs came the material, which was cDNA or gDNA.

Per the original methods: The assay estimated nucleated cells by amplifying reference gene primers. The method was immunoSEQ multiplex PCR; TCRdb's version includes in-frame clones alone and lacks a portion of them. V and J calls plus clone size are reproduced from that table; the DNA served to infer D and trimming. The data show about 150,000 clones, more than 70% seen once. The CDR3 has 15 amino acids. The ends lost 1 base at V and 5 bases at J; junction bases unmatched: 6. CDR1 WNHNN and CDR2 SYGVQD come from the germline V gene (reference sequence). The sequencing input was peripheral blood. The TCR comes from a man between 60 and 70 years old with acute or convalescent COVID-19. The V and J genes are TRBV10-1 and TRBJ2-7; 9 nucleotides agree with TRBD1. The CDR3 loop is CASSEYGDRANEQYF. The CDR3 DNA follows: TGCGCCAGCAGTGAGTACGGGGACAGGGCCAACGAGCAGTACTTC.